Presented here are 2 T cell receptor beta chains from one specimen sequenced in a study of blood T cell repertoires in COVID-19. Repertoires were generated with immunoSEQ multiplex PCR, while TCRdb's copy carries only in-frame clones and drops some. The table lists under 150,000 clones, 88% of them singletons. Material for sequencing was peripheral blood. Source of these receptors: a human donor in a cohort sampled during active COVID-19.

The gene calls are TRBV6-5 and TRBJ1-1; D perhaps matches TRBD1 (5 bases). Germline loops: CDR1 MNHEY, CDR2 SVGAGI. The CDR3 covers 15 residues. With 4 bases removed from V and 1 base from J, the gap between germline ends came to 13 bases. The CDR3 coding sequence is TGTGCCAGCAGTTTTCGACAGCCGGGGAACACTGAAGCTTTCTTT. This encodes CASSFRQPGNTEAFF.

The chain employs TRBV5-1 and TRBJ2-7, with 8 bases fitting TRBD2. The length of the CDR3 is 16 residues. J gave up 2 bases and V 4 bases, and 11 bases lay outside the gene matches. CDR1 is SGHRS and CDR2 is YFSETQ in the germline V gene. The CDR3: CASSRTLAGGAYEQYF. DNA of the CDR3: TGCGCCAGCAGCCGGACCTTGGCGGGAGGAGCCTACGAGCAGTACTTC.